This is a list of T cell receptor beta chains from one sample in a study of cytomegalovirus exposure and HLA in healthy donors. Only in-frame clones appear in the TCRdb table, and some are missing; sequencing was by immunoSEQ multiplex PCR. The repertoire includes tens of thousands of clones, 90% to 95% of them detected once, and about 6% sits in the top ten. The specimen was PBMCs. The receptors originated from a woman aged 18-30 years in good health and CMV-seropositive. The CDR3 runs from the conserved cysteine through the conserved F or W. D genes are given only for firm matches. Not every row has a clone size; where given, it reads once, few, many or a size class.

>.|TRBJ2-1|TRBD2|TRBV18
TGTGCCAGTTCGTTGGGGGGGTCCTACAATGAGCAGTTCTTC
CASSLGGSYNEQFF
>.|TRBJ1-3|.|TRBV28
TGTGCCAGCAGACCGCGACGGGGCTCTGGAAACACCATATATTTT
CASRPRRGSGNTIYF
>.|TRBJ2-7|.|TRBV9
TGTGCCAGCAGCGTGCTCCTCAGGGTCAGCTCCTACGAGCAGTACTTC
CASSVLLRVSSYEQYF
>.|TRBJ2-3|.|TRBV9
TGTGCCAGCAGCGTAGAGGACACTACGAACACAGATACGCAGTATTTT
CASSVEDTTNTDTQYF
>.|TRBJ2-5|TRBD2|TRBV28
TGTGCCAGCAGCCGTATGTGGGGGGGCCAAGAGACCCAGTACTTC
CASSRMWGGQETQYF
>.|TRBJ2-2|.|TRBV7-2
TGTGCCAGCAGCACGACTCCGCCGAACACCGGGGAGCTGTTTTTT
CASSTTPPNTGELFF
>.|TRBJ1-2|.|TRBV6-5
TGTGCCAGCAGTTACGGCCAGGCACGTGGCTACACCTTC
CASSYGQARGYTF
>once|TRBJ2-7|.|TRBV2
TGTGCCAGCAATCAAAGGGGGGGCGAGGCCGAGCAGTACTTC
CASNQRGGEAEQYF
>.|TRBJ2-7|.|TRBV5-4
TGTGCCAGCAGCGGCCGCGAGCGCTGGGCCTACGAGCAGTACTTC
CASSGRERWAYEQYF
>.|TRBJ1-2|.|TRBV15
TGTGCCACCAGCAGCCCGGGGGTTAACTATGGCTACACCTTC
CATSSPGVNYGYTF
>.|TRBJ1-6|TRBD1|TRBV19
TGTGCCAGTACCCCAGGGGCAGGGGGTAATTCACCCCTCCACTTT
CASTPGAGGNSPLHF
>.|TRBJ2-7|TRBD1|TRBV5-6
TGTGCCAGCAGCGCACCGGGGACAGGAGATCCCGGGCAGTACTTC
CASSAPGTGDPGQYF
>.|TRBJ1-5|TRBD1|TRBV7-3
TGTGCCAGCAGTTTAGACAGGGATCAGCCCCAGCATTTT
CASSLDRDQPQHF
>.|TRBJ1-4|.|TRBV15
TGTGCCACCAGCCTGTTGGGCCTTACAACTAATGAAAAACTGTTTTTT
CATSLLGLTTNEKLFF
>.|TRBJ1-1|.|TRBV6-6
TGTGCCAGCAGTCACCCAGAGGGTGAAGCTTTCTTT
CASSHPEGEAFF
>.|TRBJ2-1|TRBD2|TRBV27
TGTGCCAGCAGTCAAGCGGGAGGGCCTAATGAGCAGTTCTTC
CASSQAGGPNEQFF
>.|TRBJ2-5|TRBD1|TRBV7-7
TGTGCTAGCAGCTTAGCGGACAGGGGACAGACCCAGTACTTC
CASSLADRGQTQYF
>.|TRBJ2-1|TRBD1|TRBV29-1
TGCAGCGTCTCTCTGGGACAGGGAGGGTATGAGCAGTTCTTC
CSVSLGQGGYEQFF
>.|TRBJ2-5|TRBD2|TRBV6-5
TGTGCCAGCAGTTATTCGACTTGGGGGGGGAGAGAGACCCAGTACTTC
CASSYSTWGGRETQYF
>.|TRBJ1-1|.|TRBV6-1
TGTGCCAGCAGCCGGACAGCCATGAACACTGAAGCTTTCTTT
CASSRTAMNTEAFF
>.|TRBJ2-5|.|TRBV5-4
TGTGCCAGCGCGGAGGGAGAGACCCAGTACTTC
CASAEGETQYF
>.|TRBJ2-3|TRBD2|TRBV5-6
TGTGCCAGCAGCTTCAACGCCGCCCTAGCGGGGGCTAGCACAGATACGCAGTATTTT
CASSFNAALAGASTDTQYF
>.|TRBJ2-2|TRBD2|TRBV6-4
TGTGCCAGCAGTCCTTCGGGACTAGTCACCGGGGAGCTGTTTTTT
CASSPSGLVTGELFF
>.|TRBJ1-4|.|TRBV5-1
TGCGCCAGCACCCGGGGGGCTAATGAAAAACTGTTTTTT
CASTRGANEKLFF
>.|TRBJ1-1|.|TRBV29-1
TGCAGCGTAAGACAGGTCCTGAACACTGAAGCTTTCTTT
CSVRQVLNTEAFF
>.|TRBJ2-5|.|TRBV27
TGTGCCAGCAGTTCTGGAGGGACCCAGTACTTC
CASSSGGTQYF
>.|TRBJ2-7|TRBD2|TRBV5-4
TGTGCCAGCAGCTTGGTAGCGGGCGAGCAGTACTTC
CASSLVAGEQYF
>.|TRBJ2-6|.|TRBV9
TGTGCCAGCAGCGTAGCGACAGTCGCCTCTGGGGCCAACGTCCTGACTTTC
CASSVATVASGANVLTF
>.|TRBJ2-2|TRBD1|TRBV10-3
TGTGCCATCAGGGCCGGGACAGGGCACACCGGGGAGCTGTTTTTT
CAIRAGTGHTGELFF
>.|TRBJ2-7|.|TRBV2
TGTGCCAGCAGTGAACGGCGGGGATCCTACGAGCAGTACTTC
CASSERRGSYEQYF
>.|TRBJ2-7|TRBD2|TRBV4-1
TGCGCCAGCAGCCTACATAGCGGGAGGAGCTCCTACGAGCAGTACTTC
CASSLHSGRSSYEQYF
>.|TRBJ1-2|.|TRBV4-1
TGCGCCAGCAGCCAAGACGGGTCCTATGGCTACACCTTC
CASSQDGSYGYTF
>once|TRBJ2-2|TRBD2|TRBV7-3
TGTGCCAGCAGCCAAGGGACTAGAAGTACCGGGGAGCTGTTTTTT
CASSQGTRSTGELFF
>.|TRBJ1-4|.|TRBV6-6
TGTGCCAGCAGTGGGGAGAATGAAAAACTGTTTTTT
CASSGENEKLFF
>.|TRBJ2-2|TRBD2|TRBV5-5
TGTGCCAGCAGCATTACTAGCGGGACATACACCGGGGAGCTGTTTTTT
CASSITSGTYTGELFF
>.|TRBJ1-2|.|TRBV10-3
TGTGCCATCAATGGGGGCAGCTATGGCTACACCTTC
CAINGGSYGYTF
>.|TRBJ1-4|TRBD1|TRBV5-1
TGCGCCAGCAGCCTACTGGACAGGGAGGAAAAACTGTTTTTT
CASSLLDREEKLFF
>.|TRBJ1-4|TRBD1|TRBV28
TGTGCCAGCAGGAGGACAGGGGGCGCGACCAATGAAAAACTGTTTTTT
CASRRTGGATNEKLFF
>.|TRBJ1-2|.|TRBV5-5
TGTGCCAGCAGCTTGGGCAGGGAATATGGCTACACCTTC
CASSLGREYGYTF
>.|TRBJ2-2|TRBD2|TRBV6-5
TGTGCCAGCAGTTACCCCGGGGGGGGGAGGACCGGGGAGCTGTTTTTT
CASSYPGGGRTGELFF
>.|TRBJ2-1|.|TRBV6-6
TGTGCCAGCAGTTTTATAGGGGGAAATGAGCAGTTCTTC
CASSFIGGNEQFF
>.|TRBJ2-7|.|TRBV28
TGTGCCAGCAGTTTACAGCGCTCCTACGAGCAGTACTTC
CASSLQRSYEQYF
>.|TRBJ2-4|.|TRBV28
TGTGCCAGCAGTTTTTCCCACAGGGAAAACATTCAGTACTTC
CASSFSHRENIQYF
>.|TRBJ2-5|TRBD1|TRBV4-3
TGCGCCAGCAGCCAATTCGGGACAGGGGGGAAAGAGACCCAGTACTTC
CASSQFGTGGKETQYF
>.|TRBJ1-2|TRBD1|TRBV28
TGTGCCAGCAGCCTGCGAGATCTCGTACAGGGGGCGGGCGGCTACACCTTC
CASSLRDLVQGAGGYTF
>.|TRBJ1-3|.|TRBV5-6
TGTGCCAGCACCCACCGCTTTGGCCACTCTGGAAACACCATATATTTT
CASTHRFGHSGNTIYF
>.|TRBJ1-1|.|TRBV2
TGTGCCAGCAGCTCTCGGGGGGCCGCAGAAGCTTTCTTT
CASSSRGAAEAFF
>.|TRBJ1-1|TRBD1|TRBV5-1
TGCGCCAGCAGCTTGGTTGGGACAGGTAACACTGAAGCTTTCTTT
CASSLVGTGNTEAFF
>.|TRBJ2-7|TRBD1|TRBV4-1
TGCGCCAGCAGCCAAGCCCCAGGGGACAGCTCCTACGAGCAGTACTTC
CASSQAPGDSSYEQYF
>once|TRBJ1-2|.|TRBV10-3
TGTGCCATCAGTGACTCTTATGGCTACACCTTC
CAISDSYGYTF
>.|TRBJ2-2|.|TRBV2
TGTGCCAGCAGCGCGGGGACGGCCTTGAACACCGGGGAGCTGTTTTTT
CASSAGTALNTGELFF
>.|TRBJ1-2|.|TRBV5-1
TGCGCCAGCAGTAACGCCCCGGCCGGAGCTAACTATGGCTACACCTTC
CASSNAPAGANYGYTF
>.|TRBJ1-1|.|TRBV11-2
TGTGCCAGCAGCTTAGAAGCGGGACGTAATGAAGCTTTCTTT
CASSLEAGRNEAFF
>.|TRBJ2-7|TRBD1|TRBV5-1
TGCGCCAGCAGGGACCCGGGACAGGGGAGCTACGAGCAGTACTTC
CASRDPGQGSYEQYF
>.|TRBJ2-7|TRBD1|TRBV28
TGTGCCAGCAGTCCTCGGACAGGGGCCACCTACGAGCAGTACTTC
CASSPRTGATYEQYF